Below, one T cell receptor beta chain is given with its context. Its antigen has not been determined. No quality values exist for individual bases; no much larger clone is one base distant. The CDR3 regions of human TCRbeta chains were analyzed by immunosequencing. The original pipeline was this. Repertoire TCRs were checked for matches against a reference library of SARS-CoV-2-specific TCRs that had been generated using the MIRA antigen-specificity platform. Breadth meant the fraction of unique TCRs that were SARS-CoV-2-associated, whereas depth meant the fraction of total T cells that were SARS-CoV-2-associated. Using the MIRA data, every spike-specific TCR was mapped to the spike region that the TCR reacted to and assigned to either a CD4 or a CD8 class. Log10-transformed breadth and depth values were compared by one-way ANOVA with Sidak's multiple comparisons tests. The table comes from immuneACCESS by way of TCRdb, which keeps in-frame sequences with V and J called. Part of the clones is missing from these tables; in studies checked, under half for an unresolved V gene and the rest for unknown reasons. That table furnishes V, J and clone size, whereas the DNA furnished D and trimming. The sample table lists 150,000 to 200,000 clones, 70% to 90% of them with a count of one. In total, the top ten clones hold around 4.5% of the sample.

What this sample's time point label stands for: about 28 days (+/-7) after the second vaccine dose. The treatment or condition label, as the study defines it: meningococcal conjugate vaccine given as trial control. Vaccinee samples came from UK trials COV001 and COV002, including a single-blind randomized controlled phase 2/3 trial of AZD1222 (ChAdOx1 nCoV-19) in healthy adults. For TCRbeta chain sequencing, PBMC samples were collected from trial participants at day 0 and at day 28 after the second dose. These data are taken from a study of T cell responses to AZD1222 COVID-19 vaccine (dated by TCRdb to the early 2020s). General notes on the study: A total of 233 trial participants underwent TCR sequencing, of whom 207 received two doses of AZD1222 and 26 received two doses of the MenACWY control vaccine. Trial participants were enrolled by age into 18-55, 56-69 and 70-plus year subgroups, with roughly 150, 30 and 60 TCR-sequenced participants respectively. General conclusions and limits of the study: CD4 TCRs associated with the vaccine covered the entire spike protein, and the dominant responses were in regions 160-218 and 743-854. Because no day 14 peak-response samples were available, the repertoires could be characterized only after the peak T cell response. In the small 56-69-year group, the increase in depth fell short of significance, most likely because of low power. Conclusions about previously exposed vaccinees are limited, since just five or six AZD1222 recipients were seropositive for SARS-CoV-2 at baseline. Participants were mostly white British, with more females than males. The authors suggested clonal diversity may have been underestimated. Spike-specific TCR breadth and depth rose significantly after two AZD1222 doses compared with day 0 and with MenACWY recipients. Reportedly, almost half of the unique spike-specific TCRs recognized epitopes lying outside the regions that are mutated in the B.1.351 and B.1.1.7 variants.

V gives up 8 bases and J gives up 4 bases, and the segment between their germline ends measures 23 bases. From the cysteine up to the phenylalanine, the CDR3 has a length of 16 residues. The entry retains the CDR3 DNA only, 48 bases that are in frame from base 1. Looking up the germline V gene (reference sequence) yields CDR1 LNHDA and CDR2 SQIVND. The receptor's source is an adult who received the MenACWY meningococcal vaccine as a control. The chain is assembled from TRBV19 and TRBJ2-5, and TRBD1 may be the D gene, going by 6 matching bases. Sequenced material: peripheral blood, taken 28 days after the second dose of the MenACWY control vaccine. The CDR3 region: CASSGEGDPFVETQYF. The nucleotide sequence is given as TGTGCCAGTTCCGGTGAGGGGGACCCCTTTGTAGAGACCCAGTACTTC.